This TCR beta chain was recovered during a study of identical twins. Each CDR3 protein gets one entry after TCRdb re-called the 5' RACE reads with MiXCR. This sample has 240,000 or so distinct CDR3 sequences, with 10% to 13% found just once. General observations from the study: Instead of following the same donors, the conclusions were based on cross-sectional statistical analysis.

Germline CDR1 is MNHEY and CDR2 is SMNVEV (reference sequence). The CDR3 sequence is 14 residues long. Between the trimmed V and J ends, which lost 1 base and 0 bases, there was a span of 5 bases. This clonotype showed up many times. Its target is unknown. This TCR derives from a man aged 50-59 years in good health. The chain is built from TRBV27 and TRBJ2-3; no firm D call. Sequencing was carried out using memory T cells sorted from blood. The CDR3 DNA is TGTGCCAGCAGTTTATTTCAGAGCACAGATACGCAGTATTTT. Its translation is CASSLFQSTDTQYF.